These T cell receptor beta chains were read from a single sample in a study of blood T cell repertoires in COVID-19. Method: immunoSEQ multiplex PCR; TCRdb's copy keeps in-frame clones and lacks some. The table lists some 87,000 clones, roughly 90% of them singletons. Input material: peripheral blood. Receptors were obtained from a human donor with COVID-19, enrolled during active disease. The donor label of this sample is uncertain. Both conserved end residues are part of each CDR3. The order of the fields is J gene, V gene, clone size, D gene, CDR3 DNA, CDR3 protein. The D gene is left open where the match is weak. The listing skips clone size in some rows; elsewhere it reads once, few, many or a size class.

J gene: TRBJ1-2; V gene: TRBV7-9; clone size: NA; D gene: TRBD1; CDR3 DNA: TGTGCCAGCAGCGGGGGGACAGTTAACTATGGCTACACCTTC; CDR3 protein: CASSGGTVNYGYTF
J gene: TRBJ2-3; V gene: TRBV6-5; clone size: NA; D gene: NA; CDR3 DNA: TGTGCAGCTCGGGGGTCCACAGATACGCAGTATTTT; CDR3 protein: CAARGSTDTQYF
J gene: TRBJ1-1; V gene: TRBV6-5; clone size: NA; D gene: NA; CDR3 DNA: TGTGCCAGAACATGGGAACAGGGCGGTGAAGCTTTCTTT; CDR3 protein: CARTWEQGGEAFF
J gene: TRBJ2-7; V gene: TRBV5-4; clone size: NA; D gene: NA; CDR3 DNA: TGTGCCAGCAGCTTGGTGTCCGGTACCTCCTACGAGCAGTACTTC; CDR3 protein: CASSLVSGTSYEQYF
J gene: TRBJ2-1; V gene: TRBV7-9; clone size: once; D gene: NA; CDR3 DNA: TGTGCCGGCCGCAGGGTCGATGAGCAGTTCTTC; CDR3 protein: CAGRRVDEQFF
J gene: TRBJ1-1; V gene: TRBV6-5; clone size: once; D gene: NA; CDR3 DNA: TGTGCCAGCAGTCGTGACAGGACGGACACTGAAGCTTTCTTT; CDR3 protein: CASSRDRTDTEAFF
J gene: TRBJ1-1; V gene: TRBV19; clone size: NA; D gene: NA; CDR3 DNA: TGTGCCAGCAATACAAAATACACTGAAGCTTTCTTT; CDR3 protein: CASNTKYTEAFF
J gene: TRBJ1-2; V gene: TRBV11-2; clone size: NA; D gene: NA; CDR3 DNA: TGTGCCAGCAGCTTCACTGAACGGGATGGCTACACCTTC; CDR3 protein: CASSFTERDGYTF
J gene: TRBJ2-7; V gene: TRBV11-3; clone size: NA; D gene: TRBD2; CDR3 DNA: TGTGCCAGCAGCTTAGAGAGGACTAGCGGCTTGCTCTCCTACGAGCAGTACTTC; CDR3 protein: CASSLERTSGLLSYEQYF
J gene: TRBJ1-1; V gene: TRBV5-1; clone size: NA; D gene: TRBD1; CDR3 DNA: TGCGCCAGCAGCTCTGGGACAGGGCTAATGAACACTGAAGCTTTCTTT; CDR3 protein: CASSSGTGLMNTEAFF
J gene: TRBJ1-1; V gene: TRBV7-2; clone size: NA; D gene: TRBD1; CDR3 DNA: TGTGCCAGCAGCTTATCTGGACAGGGGGCAGGTGCTTTCTTT; CDR3 protein: CASSLSGQGAGAFF
J gene: TRBJ2-5; V gene: TRBV2; clone size: NA; D gene: TRBD2; CDR3 DNA: TGTGCCCGTCAGGTAGCGGGGGGTAGAGGGTCAGAGACCCAGTACTTC; CDR3 protein: CARQVAGGRGSETQYF
J gene: TRBJ2-3; V gene: TRBV7-2; clone size: NA; D gene: TRBD2; CDR3 DNA: TGTGCCAGCAGCACCTGGGGGGGGGTTGAAGATACGCAGTATTTT; CDR3 protein: CASSTWGGVEDTQYF
J gene: TRBJ1-2; V gene: TRBV5-1; clone size: NA; D gene: NA; CDR3 DNA: TGCGCCAGCAGCTTGGCGGGTGGCGTCGGCTATGGCTACACCTTC; CDR3 protein: CASSLAGGVGYGYTF
J gene: TRBJ1-2; V gene: TRBV7-9; clone size: NA; D gene: TRBD1; CDR3 DNA: TGTGCCAGCAGCGTAGTACAGGGGGGATTAGTCTATGGCTACACCTTC; CDR3 protein: CASSVVQGGLVYGYTF
J gene: TRBJ1-5; V gene: TRBV10-3; clone size: NA; D gene: NA; CDR3 DNA: TGTGCCATCAGTGAAGGGGGGAGGGGCAATCAGCCCCAGCATTTT; CDR3 protein: CAISEGGRGNQPQHF